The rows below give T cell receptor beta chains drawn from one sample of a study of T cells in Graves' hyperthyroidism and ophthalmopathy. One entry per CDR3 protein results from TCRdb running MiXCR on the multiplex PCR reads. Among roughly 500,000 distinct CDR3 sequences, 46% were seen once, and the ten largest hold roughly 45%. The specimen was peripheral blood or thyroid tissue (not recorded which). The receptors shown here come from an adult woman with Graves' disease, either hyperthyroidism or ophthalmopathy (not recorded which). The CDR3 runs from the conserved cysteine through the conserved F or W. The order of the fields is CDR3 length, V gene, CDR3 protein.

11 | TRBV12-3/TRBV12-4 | CASSFRGEQYF
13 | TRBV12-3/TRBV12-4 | CASSHMMGETQYF
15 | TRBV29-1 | CSADRREGPYNEQFF
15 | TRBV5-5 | CANSRPGTNQETQYF
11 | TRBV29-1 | CSLRDSNEQYF
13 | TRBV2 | CAGKQGNGYGYTF
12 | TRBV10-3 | CATQPGPYEQYF
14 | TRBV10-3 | CAIRAGQAAETQYF
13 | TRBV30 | CAWSVWQAYGYTF
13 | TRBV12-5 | CASGLHSNYGYTF